What follows are 21 T cell receptor beta chains derived from one specimen sequenced in a study of liver allograft versus peripheral blood T cells. Study background: Liver transplant recipients had T cell receptor repertoires compared between transplanted liver and peripheral blood.

TCRdb redid the calling of the reads with MiXCR, one entry per CDR3 protein. The sample carries 7,400 or so distinct CDR3 sequences, roughly a sixth recorded once. The source is a human patient who had a liver transplant. Some T cells here may be from the graft donor.

This clonotype is medium-sized. V gene TRBV6-5 combines with J gene TRBJ1-1, with 7 bases aligning to TRBD1. V was clipped by 3 bases and J by 4 bases; unmatched bases: 5. The CDR3 loop spans 14 amino acids. CDR1 is MNHEY and CDR2 is SVGAGI in the germline V gene. CDR3 bases: TGTGCCAGCAGTTATTCCCGACAGGGCACTGAAGCTTTCTTT. This encodes CASSYSRQGTEAFF.

This clonotype was found many times. The chain links TRBV6-1 to TRBJ1-2; possibly TRBD1 for D (6 bases). The V gene lost 6 bases and the J gene lost 4 bases, with 18 bases spanning the gap. CDR1 and CDR2 from the germline V gene are MNHNS and SASEGT. This CDR3 has 15 residues. The CDR3 loop reads CASRGEETGVYGYTF. DNA of the CDR3: TGTGCCAGCAGGGGGGAGGAGACAGGCGTCTATGGCTACACCTTC.

This clonotype was detected only a few times. J is TRBJ2-3 and V is TRBV6-6, with a possible D match to TRBD2 (7 bases). CDR1 MNHNY and CDR2 SVGAGI come from the germline V gene (reference sequence). CDR3 length: 15 amino acids. V was cut by 8 bases and J by 4 bases, with 19 bases left in between. CDR3 sequence reads: CASSLGGGQADTQYF. The CDR3 nucleotides are TGTGCCAGCTCACTGGGGGGGGGCCAAGCAGATACGCAGTATTTT.

By proportion, this clonotype is medium-sized. The chain has TRBV19 and TRBJ1-3; D is unclear. The CDR3 consists of 15 residues. Per germline, CDR1 LNHDA and CDR2 SQIVND (reference sequence). Between the trimmed V and J ends, which lost 1 base and 3 bases, there was a span of 10 bases. The CDR3 region has the DNA TGTGCCAGTAGTATAGGTCTATGGCGTGGAAACACCATATATTTT. Translation: CASSIGLWRGNTIYF.

The chain has TRBV12-5 and TRBJ2-7; D gene uncertain. V was shortened by 3 bases and J by 4 bases, with 4 bases between the two germline ends. The germline gives CDR1 LGHNT, CDR2 FRNRAP. This CDR3 has 11 amino acids. As DNA, the CDR3 is TGTGCTAGTGGTTTCGGGTACGAGCAGTACTTC. Amino acids: CASGFGYEQYF. Looking up the rest from reference TRBV12-5 and TRBJ2-7 gives the full variable domain: DARVTQTPRHKVTEMGQEVTMRCQPILGHNTVFWYRQTMMQGLELLAYFRNRAPLDDSGMPKDRFSAEMPDATLATLKIQPSEPRDSAVYFCASGFGYEQYFGPGTRLTVT.

The V and J genes are TRBV2 and TRBJ1-4; the match to TRBD1 covers 9 bases. CDR3 size: 15 residues. Germline CDR1 and CDR2: SNHLY and FYNNEI. J lost 3 bases, V lost 6 bases, and 5 bases had no gene match. DNA of the CDR3: TGTGCCAGCAGCAATGACAGGGGGGCTAATGAAAAACTGTTTTTT. Its translation is CASSNDRGANEKLFF.

This clonotype is deemed medium-sized. The rearrangement uses TRBV20-1 and TRBJ1-6; D remains unclear. V lost 3 bases to trimming and J lost 6 bases, with 9 bases between them. The CDR3 has 13 amino acids. Germline CDR1 DFQATT, CDR2 SNEGSKA (reference sequence). The CDR3 DNA reads as TGCAGTGCTAGCGACGGGTTTAATTCACCCCTCCACTTT. It codes for CSASDGFNSPLHF.

Only one count was recorded for this clonotype. The V and J genes are TRBV20-1 and TRBJ2-7; no reliable D call. Trimming pared 1 base from V and 7 bases from J, leaving 11 bases between. The CDR3 sequence is 12 residues long. Per germline, CDR1 DFQATT and CDR2 SNEGSKA (reference sequence). DNA for the CDR3: TGCAGTGCTAGAGTCCTGGGTAGTGAGCAGTACTTC. This translates into CSARVLGSEQYF.

The sample holds many counts of this clonotype. The CDR3 sequence is CASSTTALGNEQYF. CDR3 in DNA: TGTGCCAGCAGCACGACGGCGTTAGGGAACGAGCAGTACTTC. The chain links TRBV5-4 to TRBJ2-7; D is uncertain. The CDR3 spans 14 residues. V was clipped by 4 bases and J by 5 bases, with 16 bases between them. CDR1 and CDR2 from the germline V gene are SGHNT and YYREEE (reference sequence).

The rearrangement joins TRBV20-1 to TRBJ1-2, with D unclear. V dropped 0 bases and J dropped 5 bases, with 22 bases sitting between them. The CDR3 sequence is 17 residues long. Per germline, CDR1 DFQATT and CDR2 SNEGSKA (reference sequence). The CDR3 spells CSARDHTGSAPFYGYTF. The CDR3 DNA sequence: TGCAGTGCTAGAGATCATACCGGGTCAGCGCCTTTTTATGGCTACACCTTC.

The V gene is TRBV6-6, the J gene TRBJ2-2; D is uncertain. The CDR3 is made up of 11 amino acids. Per germline, CDR1 MNHNY and CDR2 SVGAGI (reference sequence). The V and J ends lost 8 bases and 3 bases respectively, with 4 bases between them. CDR3 bases: TGTGCCAGCGGGGACACCGGGGAGCTGTTTTTT. It codes for CASGDTGELFF.

By sample share, this clonotype is medium-sized. The CDR3 loop reads CASSLLVGQGGYTF. In nucleotides, the CDR3 is TGTGCCAGTAGTCTCCTGGTCGGACAGGGGGGCTACACCTTC. The V and J genes are TRBV19 and TRBJ1-2; 9 bases align to TRBD1. This CDR3 is 14 amino acids long. In germline, CDR1 is LNHDA, CDR2 SQIVND (reference sequence). Trimming cost V 5 bases and J 8 bases; bases outside gene matches: 9.

By frequency in the sample, this clonotype is medium-sized. This chain links TRBV18 with TRBJ1-5; maybe TRBD1 (5 bases). The CDR3 length is 14 residues. Germline V gives CDR1 KGHSH, CDR2 LQKENI. The V gene lost 6 bases and the J gene lost 7 bases, with 16 bases spanning the gap. The CDR3 sequence: CASSSSEGRQPQHF. The CDR3 bases are TGTGCCAGCTCCTCCTCCGAGGGGCGACAGCCCCAGCATTTT. Looking up the rest from reference TRBV18 and TRBJ1-5 gives the full variable domain: NAGVMQNPRHLVRRRGQEARLRCSPMKGHSHVYWYRQLPEEGLKFMVYLQKENIIDESGMPKERFSAEFPKEGPSILRIQQVVRGDSAAYFCASSSSEGRQPQHFGDGTRLSIL.

V gene TRBV5-6 combines with J gene TRBJ1-1; no reliable D call. This CDR3 is built from 12 residues. CDR1 SGHDT and CDR2 YYEEEE come from the germline V gene. V lost 1 base, J lost 6 bases, and 7 bases lay in between. CDR3 amino acids: CASSLRRPEAFF. In nucleotides, the CDR3 is TGTGCCAGCAGCTTGAGACGACCTGAAGCTTTCTTT.

By share of the sample, this clonotype is medium-sized. The V gene is TRBV6-2 or TRBV6-3, the J gene TRBJ2-7, with D unclear. CDR1 MNHEY and CDR2 SVGEGT come from the germline V gene. The CDR3 totals 15 residues. V shed 0 bases and J shed 0 bases, with 9 bases lying between them. CDR3 sequence reads: CASSYSLTISYEQYF. In DNA, the CDR3 is TGTGCCAGCAGTTACTCGCTCACGATCTCCTACGAGCAGTACTTC.

This clonotype is medium-sized within its sample. The chain is built from TRBV10-3 and TRBJ1-2; the match to TRBD1 covers 8 bases. Germline V gives CDR1 ENHRY, CDR2 SYGVKD. With 4 bases clipped from V and 4 bases from J, the junction kept 11 bases outside the gene matches. The CDR3 covers 16 residues. CDR3 sequence: CAISALAGQVPYGYTF. CDR3 DNA sequence: TGTGCCATCAGTGCTCTGGCGGGACAGGTTCCCTATGGCTACACCTTC.

Within the sample, this clonotype is medium-sized. CDR3 protein: CSAGLGGRGNTEAFF. The CDR3 region has the DNA TGCAGTGCTGGACTAGGGGGGAGAGGGAACACTGAAGCTTTCTTT. The chain joins TRBV20-1 to TRBJ1-1; D possibly corresponds to TRBD1 (6 bases). Germline values: CDR1 DFQATT, CDR2 SNEGSKA (reference sequence). Trimming removed 5 bases at V and 1 base at J, with 17 bases between. The CDR3 is 15 residues long.

J is TRBJ2-7 and V is TRBV10-1, with 7 bases aligning to TRBD1. The germline V gene encodes CDR1 WNHNN and CDR2 SYGVQD (reference sequence). CDR3 length: 13 residues. The V gene end was trimmed by 3 bases and the J gene end by 2 bases; junction bases not matched to a gene: 1. CDR3 bases: TGCGCCAGCAGTGAAGGGACAGCCTACGAGCAGTACTTC. This codes for CASSEGTAYEQYF.

This clonotype is categorized as large. The chain uses TRBV18 and TRBJ1-2, with D hard to call. V lost 2 bases and J lost 0, with 4 bases in between. Per germline, CDR1 KGHSH and CDR2 LQKENI. The CDR3 runs to 13 residues. The DNA of the CDR3 is TGTGCCAGCTCACCAAACGCTAACTATGGCTACACCTTC. This sequence encodes CASSPNANYGYTF. Drawing the rest from reference TRBV18 and TRBJ1-2, the complete variable domain is NAGVMQNPRHLVRRRGQEARLRCSPMKGHSHVYWYRQLPEEGLKFMVYLQKENIIDESGMPKERFSAEFPKEGPSILRIQQVVRGDSAAYFCASSPNANYGYTFGSGTRLTVV.

This clonotype was recorded at least ten times. J is TRBJ1-5 and V is TRBV7-2, with 9 bases that match TRBD1. V lost 5 bases, J lost 7 bases, and 6 bases stayed unmatched. The CDR3 sequence is 14 residues long. CDR1 SGHTA and CDR2 FQGNSA come from the germline V gene. CDR3 DNA: TGTGCCAGCAGCCCGGGACAGGGTGGCCAGCCCCAGCATTTT. Translating it yields CASSPGQGGQPQHF.

By sample fraction, this clonotype is medium-sized. The chain couples TRBV14 to TRBJ1-2, with D unresolved. Trimming removed 0 bases from V and 2 bases from J, with 1 base in between. This CDR3 region has 12 residues. CDR1 and CDR2 (germline): SGHDN, FVKESK. The CDR3 nucleotides are TGTGCCAGCAGCCAAGAGAACTATGGCTACACCTTC. Translating gives CASSQENYGYTF.